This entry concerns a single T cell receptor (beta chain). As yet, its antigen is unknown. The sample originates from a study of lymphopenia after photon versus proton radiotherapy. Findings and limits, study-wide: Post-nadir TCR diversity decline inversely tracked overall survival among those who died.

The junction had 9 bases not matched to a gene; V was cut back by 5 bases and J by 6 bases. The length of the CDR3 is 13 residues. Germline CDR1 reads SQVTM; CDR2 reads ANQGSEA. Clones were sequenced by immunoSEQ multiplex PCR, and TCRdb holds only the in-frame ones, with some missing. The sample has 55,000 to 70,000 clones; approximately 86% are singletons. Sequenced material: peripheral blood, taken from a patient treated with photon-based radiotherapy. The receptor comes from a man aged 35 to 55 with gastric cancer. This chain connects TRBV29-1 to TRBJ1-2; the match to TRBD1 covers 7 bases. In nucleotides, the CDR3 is TGCAGCGTTTTAGACGACAGGGAACATGGCTACACCTTC. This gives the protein CSVLDDREHGYTF.